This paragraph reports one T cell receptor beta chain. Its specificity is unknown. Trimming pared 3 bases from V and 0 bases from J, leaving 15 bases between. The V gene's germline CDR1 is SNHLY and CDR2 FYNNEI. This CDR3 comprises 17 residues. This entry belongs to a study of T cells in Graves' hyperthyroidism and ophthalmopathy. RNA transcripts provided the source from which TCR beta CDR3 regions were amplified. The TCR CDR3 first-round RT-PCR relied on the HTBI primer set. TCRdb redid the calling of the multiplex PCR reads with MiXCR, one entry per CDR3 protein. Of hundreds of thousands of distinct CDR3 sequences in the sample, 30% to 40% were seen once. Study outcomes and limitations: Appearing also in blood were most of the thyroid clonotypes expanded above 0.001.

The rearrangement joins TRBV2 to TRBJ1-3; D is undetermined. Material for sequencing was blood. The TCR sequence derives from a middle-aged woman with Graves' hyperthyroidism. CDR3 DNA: TGTGCCAGCAGTGAGGTCGAGGCGTTTTACTCTGGAAACACCATATATTTT. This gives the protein CASSEVEAFYSGNTIYF.